The 12 T cell receptor beta chains listed next were all sequenced from one sample in a study of shared clonotypes between healthy human individuals (TCRdb year 2020). Library construction relied on the immunoSEQ multiplex PCR assay. Entries here come from immuneACCESS through TCRdb and include only in-frame sequences with V and J called. Some clones fail to appear in such tables; in the studies checked, an unresolved V gene covers under half of the shortfall, and the cause of the remainder is unknown. The sample table contains roughly 640,000 clones; only one count was recorded for 74% of them. The ten largest clones add up to 1.5% to 2% of the sample. The sequenced sample was memory CD4+ T cells sorted from blood. Taken with the paper, the label for cell subset or site translates to: CD45RA-negative fraction. Receptor source: a woman aged 25 to 39 in good health.

This chain uses TRBV5-1 with TRBJ2-3, with 9 bases that match TRBD1. CDR3 length: 16 amino acids. Losses at the gene ends were 4 bases for V and 4 bases for J; bases not matched to a gene: 10. The germline V gene encodes CDR1 SGHRS and CDR2 YFSETQ. The CDR3 nucleotides are TGCGCCAGCAGCCTAGGGGACAGGGACGCCCCAGATACGCAGTATTTT. This encodes CASSLGDRDAPDTQYF. Together with reference TRBV5-1 and TRBJ2-3, the CDR3 gives the full variable domain: KAGVTQTPRYLIKTRGQQVTLSCSPISGHRSVSWYQQTPGQGLQFLFEYFSETQRNKGNFPGRFSGRQFSNSRSEMNVSTLELGDSALYLCASSLGDRDAPDTQYFGPGTRLTVL.

V is TRBV25-1 and J is TRBJ2-7, with a weak D call TRBD2 (7 bases). CDR1 is MGHDK, CDR2 SYGVNS, per germline. Trimming pared 1 base from V and 3 bases from J, leaving 13 bases between. The CDR3 sequence is 15 residues long. This chain's CDR3 is CASSESGGLFYEQYF. For the CDR3, the DNA is TGTGCCAGCAGTGAATCCGGGGGGCTCTTCTACGAGCAGTACTTC.

This chain connects TRBV7-9 to TRBJ2-5, with D uncertain. V lost 8 bases and J lost 5, with 12 bases in between. Germline V gives CDR1 SEHNR, CDR2 FQNEAQ (reference sequence). CDR3 length: 12 residues. This CDR3 is CASGQQWETQYF. The CDR3 nucleotides read TGTGCCAGCGGCCAACAGTGGGAGACCCAGTACTTC.

This clone was counted only a few times. J is TRBJ1-4 and V is TRBV19; D ambiguous. Germline-derived CDR1 and CDR2 are LNHDA and SQIVND (reference sequence). V was pared by 6 bases and J by 8 bases, with 16 bases between. This CDR3 region has 14 residues. The CDR3 region has the DNA TGTGCCAGTAGCCGGTCTCGGGAGGGAGAAAAACTGTTTTTT. Encoded protein: CASSRSREGEKLFF. Filled out from reference TRBV19 and TRBJ1-4, the complete variable domain reads DGGITQSPKYLFRKEGQNVTLSCEQNLNHDAMYWYRQDPGQGLRLIYYSQIVNDFQKGDIAEGYSVSREKKESFPLTVTSAQKNPTAFYLCASSRSREGEKLFFGSGTQLSVL.

This chain uses TRBV30 with TRBJ2-5; TRBD1 aligns across 8 bases. Judging by the DNA end, TRBJ2-7 fits better; the J call may be wrong. There are 14 residues in the CDR3. Germline lookup yields CDR1 GTSNPN and CDR2 SVGIG (reference sequence). The CDR3 DNA reads TGTGCCTGGAGTGCAGGGGGCCTCTCCTACGAGCAGTACTTC. It encodes CAWSAGGLSYEQYF.

Concerning this clone: This sample includes further DNA sequences coding for the same CDR3. This chain joins TRBV5-1 and TRBJ2-7; 10 positions agree with TRBD1. The ends lost 2 bases at V and 5 bases at J; junction bases unmatched: 4. The CDR3 runs 14 residues. Germline V gene data show CDR1 as SGHRS and CDR2 as YFSETQ. DNA of the CDR3: TGCGCCAGCAGCTTACGGGACAGGGGCGACGAGCAGTACTTC. Residues: CASSLRDRGDEQYF. Variable domain in full (rest from reference TRBV5-1 and TRBJ2-7): KAGVTQTPRYLIKTRGQQVTLSCSPISGHRSVSWYQQTPGQGLQFLFEYFSETQRNKGNFPGRFSGRQFSNSRSEMNVSTLELGDSALYLCASSLRDRGDEQYFGPGTRLTVT.

The chain is built from TRBV6-7 and TRBJ2-2, with 7 bases matching TRBD2. TRBV6-7 falls under the ORF class, with uncertain function. This CDR3 is 14 amino acids long. Trimming took 10 bases from V and 6 from J; bases not matched to a gene: 11. Here the CDR3 reads CATTWGGGPGELFF. CDR3 DNA sequence: TGTGCCACCACCTGGGGGGGAGGGCCCGGGGAGCTGTTTTTT.

The rearrangement links TRBV4-1 to TRBJ1-4; 11 positions match TRBD1. Germline CDR1 reads MGHRA; CDR2 reads YSYEKL. This CDR3 is 15 amino acids long. Trimming at V came to 4 bases and at J to 8 bases, leaving 6 bases not matched to a gene. In DNA, the CDR3 is TGCGCCAGCAGCCTGACCGGGACAGGGGGGGAAAAACTGTTTTTT. It encodes CASSLTGTGGEKLFF.

With respect to this clone: Given a much more abundant clone one base away, this may be a read error. V gene TRBV11-2 combines with J gene TRBJ2-3, with 9 bases identical to TRBD2. The CDR3 consists of 14 residues. Unmatched junction bases numbered 2, after V lost 1 base and J lost 6 bases. CDR1 is SGHAT, CDR2 FQNNGV, per germline. For the CDR3, the DNA is TGTGCCAGCAGCTTAGGACTAGCGGTGGATACGCAGTATTTT. Its translation is CASSLGLAVDTQYF. Supplemented by reference TRBV11-2 and TRBJ2-3, the full variable domain reads EAGVAQSPRYKIIEKRQSVAFWCNPISGHATLYWYQQILGQGPKLLIQFQNNGVVDDSQLPKDRFSAERLKGVDSTLKIQPAKLEDSAVYLCASSLGLAVDTQYFGPGTRLTVL.

This chain joins TRBV11-2 and TRBJ1-1; no clear D. Germline V CDR1 and CDR2: SGHAT, FQNNGV. This CDR3 has 12 amino acids. Trimming left V 2 bases short and J 4 bases short, with 5 bases between. CDR3 sequence (DNA): TGTGCCAGCAGCTTAATCGCCACTGAAGCTTTCTTT. Amino acids: CASSLIATEAFF.

The chain employs TRBV10-2 and TRBJ2-1, with unresolved D. The V and J ends lost 2 bases and 9 bases respectively, with 8 bases between them. CDR3 size: 12 residues. Germline values: CDR1 WSHSY, CDR2 SAAADI. Written as DNA, the CDR3 is TGCGCCAGCAGTGAGGCCATTCGTGAGCAGTTCTTC. Translation: CASSEAIREQFF.

V usage is TRBV19 and J usage is TRBJ1-2; 9 positions agree with TRBD1. The CDR3 consists of 17 residues. From germline, CDR1 is LNHDA and CDR2 SQIVND (reference sequence). Trimming removed 5 bases from V and 5 bases from J; junction bases left unmatched: 15. The CDR3 region has the DNA TGTGCCAGTAGTGCCACCGCCGGGACAGGGACGGCTTATGGCTACACCTTC. Protein product: CASSATAGTGTAYGYTF.